Presented here are 10 T cell receptor beta chains from one specimen sequenced in a study of blood T cell repertoires in COVID-19. TCRdb's copy holds only in-frame clones and misses some; the assay was immunoSEQ multiplex PCR. This table has 250,000 to 350,000 clones, roughly 90% appearing once. Source material: PBMCs or T cells enriched from blood (not recorded which). Source of these receptors: a woman under 30 who had recovered from COVID-19.

V gene TRBV6-5 combines with J gene TRBJ1-6, with 8 bases matching TRBD1. Germline CDR1 reads MNHEY; CDR2 reads SVGAGI. V shed 10 bases and J 8 bases; nucleotides not matched to a gene: 13. CDR3 size: 15 residues. CDR3 sequence reads: CAIMDRVLFHSPLHF. CDR3 bases: TGTGCCATCATGGACAGGGTTTTGTTTCATTCACCCCTCCACTTT.

The chain links TRBV2 to TRBJ2-1; D is ambiguous. The CDR3 is 14 amino acids. V was shortened by 0 bases and J by 8 bases, with 11 bases between the two germline ends. Germline CDR1 SNHLY, CDR2 FYNNEI. CDR3 nucleotides: TGTGCCAGCAGTGAAGCGTCTCGGTATTATGAGCAGTTCTTC. This encodes CASSEASRYYEQFF.

V is TRBV28 and J is TRBJ1-2; D is uncertain. This CDR3 has 13 residues. CDR1 and CDR2 (germline): MDHEN, SYDVKM. V was clipped by 8 bases and J by 0 bases, with 10 bases between them. CDR3 bases: TGTGCCAGCTATATCGGGACTAACTATGGCTACACCTTC. Translating gives CASYIGTNYGYTF.

The chain employs TRBV3-1 (or the pseudogene TRBV3-2) and TRBJ1-1, with 8 positions matching TRBD1. The CDR3 is 19 residues long. Germline assignment: CDR1 LGHDT and CDR2 YNNKEL (reference sequence). V was pared by 2 bases and J by 0 bases, with 14 bases of the junction left unmatched. The CDR3: CASSQMGDRGKLMNTEAFF. The CDR3 DNA reads as TGTGCCAGCAGCCAAATGGGAGACAGGGGAAAATTAATGAACACTGAAGCTTTCTTT.

The V call is TRBV23-1, the J call TRBJ2-7; 8 nucleotides agree with TRBD1. TRBV23-1 is placed among ORFs of uncertain function. The V segment lost 3 bases and the J segment 2 bases; nucleotides outside the gene matches: 3. This CDR3 is built from 14 residues. CDR3 nucleotides: TGCGCCAGCAGTCAGGACAGGGAGGCCTACGAGCAGTACTTC. Translating it yields CASSQDREAYEQYF.

This clone appeared a few times. The gene calls are TRBV9 and TRBJ2-1; D may be TRBD1 (6 bases). The CDR3 extends over 13 amino acids. The V gene's germline CDR1 is SGDLS and CDR2 YYNGEE. V lost 3 bases to trimming and J lost 8 bases, with 12 bases between them. CDR3 nucleotide sequence: TGTGCCAGCAGCGAGGCGTCAGGGGATGAGCAGTTCTTC. This sequence encodes CASSEASGDEQFF.

The chain couples TRBV7-3 to TRBJ2-6, with a weak D call TRBD1 (6 bases). Germline V gene sequence: CDR1 SGHTA, CDR2 FQGTGA. The ends were cut back, 2 bases at V and 0 bases at J, with 11 bases in the middle. The CDR3 covers 17 residues. The CDR3 is CASSLSGAYSGANVLTF. The CDR3, as DNA: TGTGCCAGCAGCTTATCAGGGGCCTACTCTGGGGCCAACGTCCTGACTTTC. The variable domain in full, completed from reference TRBV7-3 and TRBJ2-6, reads GAGVSQTPSNKVTEKGKYVELRCDPISGHTALYWYRQSLGQGPEFLIYFQGTGAADDSGLPNDRFFAVRPEGSVSTLKIQRTERGDSAVYLCASSLSGAYSGANVLTFGAGSRLTVL.

The V call is TRBV5-1, the J call TRBJ1-2, with 8 bases fitting TRBD1. Germline-derived CDR1 and CDR2 are SGHRS and YFSETQ. The CDR3 extends over 15 amino acids. Trimming took 4 bases from V and 2 from J; bases not matched to a gene: 7. The CDR3 region is CASSLQTGVNYGYTF. In DNA form, the CDR3 reads TGCGCCAGCAGCCTACAGACAGGGGTGAACTATGGCTACACCTTC.

The chain recombines TRBV5-6 with TRBJ2-3; 11 nucleotides agree with TRBD2. The V and J ends lost 3 bases and 8 bases, in that order; junction bases with no gene match: 2. The germline V gene encodes CDR1 SGHDT and CDR2 YYEEEE. The CDR3 is 13 residues long. Here the CDR3 DNA reads TGTGCCAGCAGCTACCTAGCGGGAGGTACGCAGTATTTT. This encodes CASSYLAGGTQYF.

The V call is TRBV7-8, the J call TRBJ1-4; 8 nucleotides line up with TRBD1. Germline values: CDR1 SGHVS, CDR2 FQNEAQ. Trimming cost V 3 bases and J 7 bases; bases outside gene matches: 4. The CDR3 is made up of 14 amino acids. This chain's CDR3 is CASSFGQGSEKLFF. Here the CDR3 DNA reads TGTGCCAGCAGCTTCGGACAGGGAAGTGAAAAACTGTTTTTT.